This entry concerns a single T cell receptor beta chain. Its antigen is as yet unknown. This entry belongs to a study of T cell repertoires and Cas9 in healthy adults. Turning to the study itself: Multi-effector potency, cytotoxicity and lineage were assessed in SpCas9-reactive CD4 and CD8 T cells. Study observations and caveats: Reportedly, SpCas9-reactive effector T cell proliferation and function were mitigated by SpCas9-reactive Tregs in vitro.

Profiling relied on immunoSEQ multiplex PCR, and the TCRdb table lists in-frame clones only, not all of them. The sample has approximately 23,000 clones; 75% to 95% are singletons. Germline CDR1 and CDR2: MDHEN and SYDVKM. The V segment lost 4 bases and the J segment 2 bases; nucleotides outside the gene matches: 10. This CDR3 is 17 amino acids long. J is TRBJ1-2 and V is TRBV28, with 10 bases that match TRBD1. This receptor was obtained from a human donor in good health. Sequenced: CD4+ effector T cells (CD127+, CD25-, CD137-, CD154-) from PBMCs; culture status not recorded. CDR3 sequence: CASSSFRDRGLNYGYTF. The DNA for the CDR3 is TGTGCCAGCAGTTCTTTCCGGGACAGGGGATTGAACTATGGCTACACCTTC.